These T cell receptor beta chains were read from a single sample in a study of blood T cells in healthy people across ages. TCRdb reprocessed the 5' RACE reads with MiXCR, giving one entry per CDR3 protein. Among approximately 780,000 distinct CDR3 sequences listed, roughly 25% were seen once. These data were likewise used in another study, on T cells of mothers and their children.

Sequencing was carried out using blood. The receptors shown here come from a boy between 5 and 17 years old in good health. The CDR3 runs from the conserved cysteine through the conserved F or W. D genes are given only for firm matches. The size entry is marked missing in some rows and otherwise reads once, few, many or a size class.

D gene,J gene,clone size,V gene,CDR3 protein,CDR3 DNA
-,TRBJ2-6,few,TRBV3-1,CASGLLASGANVLTF,TGTGCCAGCGGGTTACTAGCCTCTGGGGCCAACGTCCTGACTTTC
-,TRBJ2-5,few,TRBV7-3,CASSLGAGALQETQYF,TGTGCCAGCAGCTTGGGGGCGGGGGCCCTCCAAGAGACCCAGTACTTC
-,TRBJ2-7,-,TRBV4-2,CASSQEPTGQGYEQYF,TGTGCCAGCAGCCAAGAACCGACGGGACAAGGCTACGAGCAGTACTTC
-,TRBJ2-7,few,TRBV29-1,CSARGGAGIVYEQYF,TGCAGCGCCCGAGGGGGGGCTGGCATCGTCTACGAGCAGTACTTC
TRBD2,TRBJ2-5,-,TRBV28,CASSRGLAGASETQYF,TGTGCCAGCAGTCGCGGACTAGCGGGGGCTTCAGAGACCCAGTACTTC
-,TRBJ2-1,-,TRBV12-3/TRBV12-4,CASRERGHEQFF,TGTGCCAGCCGGGAGAGGGGTCATGAGCAGTTCTTC
-,TRBJ2-3,-,TRBV27,CASSLGQRGPSTDTQYF,TGTGCCAGCAGTTTAGGACAGCGAGGACCGAGCACAGATACGCAGTATTTT
TRBD2,TRBJ2-7,-,TRBV28,CASNTNPRLAGSYEQYF,TGTGCCAGCAATACCAATCCGAGACTAGCGGGGAGCTACGAGCAGTACTTC
-,TRBJ1-1,-,TRBV5-4,CASSPRGGATEAFF,TGTGCCAGCAGCCCCCGGGGAGGGGCCACTGAAGCTTTCTTT
TRBD2,TRBJ2-2,few,TRBV20-1,CSAREGLAGSVGTGELFF,TGCAGTGCTAGAGAGGGACTAGCGGGGAGCGTAGGCACCGGGGAGCTGTTTTTT
-,TRBJ1-2,once,TRBV25-1,CASSVGGGYTF,TGTGCCAGCAGTGTGGGGGGCGGCTACACCTTC
-,TRBJ1-5,-,TRBV12-5,CASGLAPGQLQPQHF,TGTGCTAGTGGTTTGGCGCCGGGACAACTTCAGCCCCAGCATTTT
-,TRBJ1-4,few,TRBV12-5,CASGSNEKLFF,TGTGCTAGTGGAAGTAATGAAAAACTGTTTTTT
-,TRBJ2-3,-,TRBV7-9,CASSFESTDTQYF,TGTGCCAGCAGCTTCGAATCCACAGATACGCAGTATTTT